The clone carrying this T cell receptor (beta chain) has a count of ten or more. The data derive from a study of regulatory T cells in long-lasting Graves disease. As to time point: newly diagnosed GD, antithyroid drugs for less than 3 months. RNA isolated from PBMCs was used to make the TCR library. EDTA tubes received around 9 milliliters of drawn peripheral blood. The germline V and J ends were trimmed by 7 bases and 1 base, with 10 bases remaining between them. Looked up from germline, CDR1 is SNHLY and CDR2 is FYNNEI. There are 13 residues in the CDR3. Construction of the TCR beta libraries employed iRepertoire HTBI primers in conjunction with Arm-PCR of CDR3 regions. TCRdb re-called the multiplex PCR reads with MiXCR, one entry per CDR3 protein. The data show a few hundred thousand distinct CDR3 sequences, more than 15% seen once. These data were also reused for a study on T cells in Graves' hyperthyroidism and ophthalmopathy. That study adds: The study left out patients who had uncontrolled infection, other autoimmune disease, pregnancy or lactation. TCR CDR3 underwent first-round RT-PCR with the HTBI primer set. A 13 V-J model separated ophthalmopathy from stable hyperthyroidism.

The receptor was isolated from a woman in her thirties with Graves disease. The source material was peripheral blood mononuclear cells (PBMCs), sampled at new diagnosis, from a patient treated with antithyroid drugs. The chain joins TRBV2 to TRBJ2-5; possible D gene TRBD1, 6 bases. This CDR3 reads CASNQDSQETQYF. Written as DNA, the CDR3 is TGTGCCAGCAACCAGGACAGCCAAGAGACCCAGTACTTC.